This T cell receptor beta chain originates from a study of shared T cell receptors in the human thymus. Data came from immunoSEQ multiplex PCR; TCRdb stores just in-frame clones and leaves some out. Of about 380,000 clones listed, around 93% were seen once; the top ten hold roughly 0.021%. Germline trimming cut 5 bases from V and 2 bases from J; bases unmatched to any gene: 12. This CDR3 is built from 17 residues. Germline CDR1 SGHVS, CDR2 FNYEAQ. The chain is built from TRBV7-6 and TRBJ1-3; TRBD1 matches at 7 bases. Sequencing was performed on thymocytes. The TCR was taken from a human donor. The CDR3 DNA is TGTGCCAGCAGCCCTATCAAACAGGGGACGGCTGGAAACACCATATATTTT. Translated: CASSPIKQGTAGNTIYF.